This TCR beta chain emerged from a study of blood T cell repertoires in COVID-19. This CDR3 has 11 residues. Germline loops: CDR1 DFQATT, CDR2 SNEGSKA (reference sequence). V gave up 6 bases and J gave up 7 bases, with 10 bases separating them. Clones were read by immunoSEQ multiplex PCR, and TCRdb kept only the in-frame ones, dropping some. The repertoire includes over 70,000 clones, about 89% of them detected once, and just over 2.5% sits in the top ten. The chain has TRBV20-1 and TRBJ2-1; D not certain. The sequenced sample consisted of peripheral blood. This receptor was identified in a man aged 50 to 60 with COVID-19, enrolled during active disease. DNA for the CDR3: TGCAGTGCCCGCGTGATAAATGAGCAGTTCTTC. Residues: CSARVINEQFF.